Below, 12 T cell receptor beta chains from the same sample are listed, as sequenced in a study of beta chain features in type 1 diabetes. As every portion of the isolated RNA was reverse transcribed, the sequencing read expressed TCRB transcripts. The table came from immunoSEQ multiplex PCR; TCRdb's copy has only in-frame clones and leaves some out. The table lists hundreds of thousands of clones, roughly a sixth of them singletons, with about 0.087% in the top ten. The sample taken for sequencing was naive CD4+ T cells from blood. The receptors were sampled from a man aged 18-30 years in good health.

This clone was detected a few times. The DNA of the CDR3 is TGCGCCAGCAGCCAAGAACCCCACGTGACCTACGAGCAGTACTTC. It codes for CASSQEPHVTYEQYF. The gene calls are TRBV4-3 and TRBJ2-7; D gene uncertain. Per the germline V gene, CDR1 is LGHNA and CDR2 is YSLEER. V shed 0 bases and J shed 2 bases, with 11 bases lying between them. The CDR3 loop spans 15 amino acids.

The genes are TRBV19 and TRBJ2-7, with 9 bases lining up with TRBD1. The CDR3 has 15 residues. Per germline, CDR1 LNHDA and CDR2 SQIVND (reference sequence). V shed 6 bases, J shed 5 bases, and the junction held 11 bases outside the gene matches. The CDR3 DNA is TGTGCCAGTAGCCCACCCGGGACAGGGCGCCACGAGCAGTACTTC. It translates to CASSPPGTGRHEQYF.

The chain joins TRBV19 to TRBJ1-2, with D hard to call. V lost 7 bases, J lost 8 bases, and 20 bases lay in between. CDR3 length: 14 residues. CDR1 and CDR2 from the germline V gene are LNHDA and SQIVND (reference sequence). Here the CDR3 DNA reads TGTGCCAGTAATATGAATCTTAGAGTCCTGGGCTACACCTTC. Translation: CASNMNLRVLGYTF.

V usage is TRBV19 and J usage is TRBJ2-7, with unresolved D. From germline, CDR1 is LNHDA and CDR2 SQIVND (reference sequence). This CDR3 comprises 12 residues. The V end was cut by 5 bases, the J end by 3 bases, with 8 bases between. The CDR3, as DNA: TGTGCCAGTAGTCTCAGCGACTACGAGCAGTACTTC. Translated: CASSLSDYEQYF.

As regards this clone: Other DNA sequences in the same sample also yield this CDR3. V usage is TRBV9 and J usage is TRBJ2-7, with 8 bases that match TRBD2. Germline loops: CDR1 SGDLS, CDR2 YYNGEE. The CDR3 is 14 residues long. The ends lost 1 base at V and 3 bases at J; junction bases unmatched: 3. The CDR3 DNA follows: TGTGCCAGCAGCGTAACCAGCGGGGGCTACGAGCAGTACTTC. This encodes CASSVTSGGYEQYF.

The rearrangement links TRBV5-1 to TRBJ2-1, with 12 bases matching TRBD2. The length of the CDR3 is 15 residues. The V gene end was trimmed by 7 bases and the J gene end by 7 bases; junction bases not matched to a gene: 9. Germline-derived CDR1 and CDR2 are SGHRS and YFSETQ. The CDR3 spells CASAPTSGRLNEQFF. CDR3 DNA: TGCGCCAGCGCCCCGACTAGCGGGAGACTGAATGAGCAGTTCTTC.

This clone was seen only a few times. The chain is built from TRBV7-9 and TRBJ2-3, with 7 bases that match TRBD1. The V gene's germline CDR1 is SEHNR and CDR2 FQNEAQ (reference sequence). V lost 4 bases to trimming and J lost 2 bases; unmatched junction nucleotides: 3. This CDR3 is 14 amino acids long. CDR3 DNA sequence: TGTGCCAGCAGCTGGGACAGAGCCACAGATACGCAGTATTTT. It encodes CASSWDRATDTQYF. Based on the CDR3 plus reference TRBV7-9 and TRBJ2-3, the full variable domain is DTGVSQNPRHKITKRGQNVTFRCDPISEHNRLYWYRQTLGQGPEFLTYFQNEAQLEKSRLLSDRFSAERPKGSFSTLEIQRTEQGDSAMYLCASSWDRATDTQYFGPGTRLTVL.

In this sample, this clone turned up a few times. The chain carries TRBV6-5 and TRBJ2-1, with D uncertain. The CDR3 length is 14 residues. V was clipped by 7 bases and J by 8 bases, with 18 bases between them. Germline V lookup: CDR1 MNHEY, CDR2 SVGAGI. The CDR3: CASTDLGSRDEQFF. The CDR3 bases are TGTGCCAGCACCGACCTAGGTAGTCGCGATGAGCAGTTCTTC.

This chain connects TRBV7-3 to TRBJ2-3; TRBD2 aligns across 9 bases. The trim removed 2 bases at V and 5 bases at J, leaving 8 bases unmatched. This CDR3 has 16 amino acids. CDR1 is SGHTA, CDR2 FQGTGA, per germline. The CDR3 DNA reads TGTGCCAGCAGCTTAGGGGGACTAGCTGGAGGAGATACGCAGTATTTT. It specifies CASSLGGLAGGDTQYF. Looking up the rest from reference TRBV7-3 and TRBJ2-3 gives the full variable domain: GAGVSQTPSNKVTEKGKYVELRCDPISGHTALYWYRQSLGQGPEFLIYFQGTGAADDSGLPNDRFFAVRPEGSVSTLKIQRTERGDSAVYLCASSLGGLAGGDTQYFGPGTRLTVL.

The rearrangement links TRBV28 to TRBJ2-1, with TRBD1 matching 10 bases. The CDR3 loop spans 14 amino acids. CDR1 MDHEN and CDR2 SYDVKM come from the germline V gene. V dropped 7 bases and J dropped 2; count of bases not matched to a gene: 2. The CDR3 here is CASTGTGAYNEQFF. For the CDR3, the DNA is TGTGCCAGCACGGGGACAGGGGCCTACAATGAGCAGTTCTTC.

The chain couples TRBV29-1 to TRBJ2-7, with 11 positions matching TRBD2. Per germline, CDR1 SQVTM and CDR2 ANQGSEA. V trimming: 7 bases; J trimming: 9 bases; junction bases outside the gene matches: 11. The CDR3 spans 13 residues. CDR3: CSGQTSGTSGQYF. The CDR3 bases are TGCAGCGGCCAGACTAGCGGGACGTCGGGGCAGTACTTC.

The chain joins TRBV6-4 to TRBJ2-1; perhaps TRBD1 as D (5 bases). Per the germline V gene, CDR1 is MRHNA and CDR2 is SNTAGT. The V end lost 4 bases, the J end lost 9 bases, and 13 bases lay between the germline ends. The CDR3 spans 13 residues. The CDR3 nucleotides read TGTGCCAGCAGTGTTCAGGGTGGCGTTGAGCAGTTCTTC. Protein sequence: CASSVQGGVEQFF.